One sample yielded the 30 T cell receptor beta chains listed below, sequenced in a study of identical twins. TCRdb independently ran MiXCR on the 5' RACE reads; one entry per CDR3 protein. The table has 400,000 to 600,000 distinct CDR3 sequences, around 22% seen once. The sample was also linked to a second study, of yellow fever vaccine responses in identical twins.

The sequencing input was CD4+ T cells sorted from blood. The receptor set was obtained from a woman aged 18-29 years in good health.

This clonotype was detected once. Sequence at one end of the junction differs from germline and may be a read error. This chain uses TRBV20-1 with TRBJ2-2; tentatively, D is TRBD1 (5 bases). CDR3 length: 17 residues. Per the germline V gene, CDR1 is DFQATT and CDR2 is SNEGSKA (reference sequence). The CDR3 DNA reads TGCTGTGCTAGAGGTGGTACGAGTGGGGCGATCGGCGGGGAGCTGTTTTTT. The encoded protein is CCARGGTSGAIGGELFF.

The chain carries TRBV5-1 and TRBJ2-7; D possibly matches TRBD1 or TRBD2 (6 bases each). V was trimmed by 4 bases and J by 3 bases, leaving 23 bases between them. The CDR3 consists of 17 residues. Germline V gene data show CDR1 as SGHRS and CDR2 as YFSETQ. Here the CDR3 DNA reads TGCGCCAGCAGCCTGGGGACCGAAGGAGGAGGGGGCTACGAGCAGTACGTC. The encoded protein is CASSLGTEGGGGYEQYV.

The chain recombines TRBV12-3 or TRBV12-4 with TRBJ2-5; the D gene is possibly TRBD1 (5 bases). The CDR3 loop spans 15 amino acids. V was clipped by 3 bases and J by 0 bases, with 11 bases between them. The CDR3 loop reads CASSFRAGYQETQYF. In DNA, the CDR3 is TGTGCCAGCAGTTTTAGAGCAGGGTACCAAGAGACCCAGTACTTC.

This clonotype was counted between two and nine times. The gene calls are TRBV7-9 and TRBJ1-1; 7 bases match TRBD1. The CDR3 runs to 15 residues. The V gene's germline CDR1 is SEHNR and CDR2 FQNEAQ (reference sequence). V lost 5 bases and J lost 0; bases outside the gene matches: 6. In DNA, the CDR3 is TGTGCCAGCAGCCCCCGACAGGGATTGAACACTGAAGCTTTCTTT. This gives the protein CASSPRQGLNTEAFF.

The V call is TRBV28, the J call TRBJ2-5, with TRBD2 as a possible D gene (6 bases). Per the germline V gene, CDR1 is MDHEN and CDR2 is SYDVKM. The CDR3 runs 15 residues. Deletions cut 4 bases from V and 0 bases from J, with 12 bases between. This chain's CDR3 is CASSSLSGHQETQYF. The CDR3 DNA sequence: TGTGCCAGCAGTTCTCTTAGCGGCCACCAAGAGACCCAGTACTTC. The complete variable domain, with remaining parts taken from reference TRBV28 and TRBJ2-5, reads DVKVTQSSRYLVKRTGEKVFLECVQDMDHENMFWYRQDPGLGLRLIYFSYDVKMKEKGDIPEGYSVSREKKERFSLILESASTNQTSMYLCASSSLSGHQETQYFGPGTRLLVL.

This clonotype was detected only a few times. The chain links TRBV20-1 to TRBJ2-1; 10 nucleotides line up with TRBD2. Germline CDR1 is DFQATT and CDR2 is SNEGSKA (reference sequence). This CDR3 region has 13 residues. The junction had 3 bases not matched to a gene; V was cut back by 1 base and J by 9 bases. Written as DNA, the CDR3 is TGCAGTGCTAGAGCCCGGACTAGCGGTGAGCAGTTCTTC. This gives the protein CSARARTSGEQFF.

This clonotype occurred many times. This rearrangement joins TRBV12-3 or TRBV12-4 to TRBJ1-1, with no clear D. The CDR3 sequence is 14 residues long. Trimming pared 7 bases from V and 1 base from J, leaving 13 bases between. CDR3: CASTDGSWNTEAFF. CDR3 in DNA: TGTGCCAGCACCGACGGCTCATGGAACACTGAAGCTTTCTTT.

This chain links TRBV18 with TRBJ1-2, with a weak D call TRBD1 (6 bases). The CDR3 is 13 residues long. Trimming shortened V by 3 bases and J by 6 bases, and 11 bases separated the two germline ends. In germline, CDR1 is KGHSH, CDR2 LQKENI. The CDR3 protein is CASSPSGDNGYTF. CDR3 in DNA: TGTGCCAGCTCACCCTCCGGGGACAATGGCTACACCTTC. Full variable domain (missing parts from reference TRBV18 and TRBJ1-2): NAGVMQNPRHLVRRRGQEARLRCSPMKGHSHVYWYRQLPEEGLKFMVYLQKENIIDESGMPKERFSAEFPKEGPSILRIQQVVRGDSAAYFCASSPSGDNGYTFGSGTRLTVV.

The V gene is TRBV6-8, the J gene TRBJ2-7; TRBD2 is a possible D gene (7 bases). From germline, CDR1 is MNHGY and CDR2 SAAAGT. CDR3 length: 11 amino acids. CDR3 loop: CASRTGGIRCV. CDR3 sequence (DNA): TGTGCCAGCAGGACGGGGGGCATCCGGTGTGTC.

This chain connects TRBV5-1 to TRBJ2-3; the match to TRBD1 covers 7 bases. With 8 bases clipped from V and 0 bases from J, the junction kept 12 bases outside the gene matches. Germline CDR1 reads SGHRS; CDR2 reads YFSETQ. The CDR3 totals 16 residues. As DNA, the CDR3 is TGCGCCAGTACCCGAGGGGGCGGAGTTAGCACAGATACGCAGTATTTT. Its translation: CASTRGGGVSTDTQYF.

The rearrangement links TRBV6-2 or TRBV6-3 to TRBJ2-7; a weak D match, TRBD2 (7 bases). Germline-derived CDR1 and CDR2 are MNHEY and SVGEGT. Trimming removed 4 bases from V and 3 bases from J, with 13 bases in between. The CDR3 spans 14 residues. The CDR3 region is CASSSSGGRYEQYV. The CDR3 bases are TGTGCCAGCAGTTCGTCGGGGGGCCGCTACGAGCAGTACGTC.

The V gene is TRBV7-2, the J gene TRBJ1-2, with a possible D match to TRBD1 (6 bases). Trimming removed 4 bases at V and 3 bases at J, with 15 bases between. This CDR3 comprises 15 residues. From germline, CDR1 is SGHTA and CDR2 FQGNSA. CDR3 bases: TGTGCCAGCAGCTCGTACGTACAGGGAGACTATGGCTACACCTTC. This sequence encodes CASSSYVQGDYGYTF.

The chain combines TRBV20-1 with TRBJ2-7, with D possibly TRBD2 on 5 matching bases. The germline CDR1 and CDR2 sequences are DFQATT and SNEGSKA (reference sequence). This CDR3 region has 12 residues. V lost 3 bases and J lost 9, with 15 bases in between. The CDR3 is CSASRSGGTQYF. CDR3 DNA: TGCAGTGCTAGTCGTTCAGGAGGTACGCAGTACTTC.

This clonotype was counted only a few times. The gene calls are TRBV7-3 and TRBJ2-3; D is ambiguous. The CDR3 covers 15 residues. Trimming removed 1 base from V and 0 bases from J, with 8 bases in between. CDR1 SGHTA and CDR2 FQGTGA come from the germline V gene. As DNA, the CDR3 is TGTGCCAGCAGCTTAATCTCCGGGAGCACAGATACGCAGTATTTT. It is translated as CASSLISGSTDTQYF.

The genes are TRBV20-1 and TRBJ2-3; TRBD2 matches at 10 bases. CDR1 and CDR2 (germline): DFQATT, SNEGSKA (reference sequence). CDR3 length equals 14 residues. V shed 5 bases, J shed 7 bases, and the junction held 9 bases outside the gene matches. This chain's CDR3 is CSAPPLAGEYTQYF. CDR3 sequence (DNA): TGCAGTGCTCCGCCCCTAGCGGGAGAGTATACGCAGTATTTT.

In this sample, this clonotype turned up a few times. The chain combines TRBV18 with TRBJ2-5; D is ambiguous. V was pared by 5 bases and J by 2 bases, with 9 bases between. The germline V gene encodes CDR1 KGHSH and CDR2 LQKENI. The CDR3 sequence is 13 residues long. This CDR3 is CASSMTRQETQYF. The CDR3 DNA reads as TGTGCCAGCTCAATGACAAGACAAGAGACCCAGTACTTC.

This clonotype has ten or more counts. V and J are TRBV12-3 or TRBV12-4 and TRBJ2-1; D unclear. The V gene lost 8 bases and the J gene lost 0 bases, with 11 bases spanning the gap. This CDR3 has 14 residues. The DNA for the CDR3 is TGTGCCAGCTCTGCCGGAAGCTCCTACAATGAGCAGTTCTTC. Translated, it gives CASSAGSSYNEQFF.

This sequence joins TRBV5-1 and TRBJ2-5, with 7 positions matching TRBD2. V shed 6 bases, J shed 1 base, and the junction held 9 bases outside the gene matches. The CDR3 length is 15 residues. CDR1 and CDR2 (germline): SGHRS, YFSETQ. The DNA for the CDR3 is TGCGCCAGCACCCTCGGGGGGATGTCCCAAGAGACCCAGTACTTC. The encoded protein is CASTLGGMSQETQYF.

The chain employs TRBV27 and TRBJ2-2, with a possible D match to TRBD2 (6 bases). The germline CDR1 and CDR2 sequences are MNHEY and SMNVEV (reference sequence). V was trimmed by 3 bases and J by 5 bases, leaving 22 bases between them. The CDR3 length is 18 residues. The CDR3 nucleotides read TGTGCCAGCAGTTTCCCCAGACCAGGCGGGGTGGGAACCGGGGAGCTGTTTTTT. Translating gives CASSFPRPGGVGTGELFF.

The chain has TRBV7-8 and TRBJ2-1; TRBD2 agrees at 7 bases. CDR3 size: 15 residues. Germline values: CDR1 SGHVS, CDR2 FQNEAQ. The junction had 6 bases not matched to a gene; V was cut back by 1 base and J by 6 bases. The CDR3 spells CASSLVGRPFNEQFF. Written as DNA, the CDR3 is TGTGCCAGCAGCTTAGTCGGGAGGCCCTTCAATGAGCAGTTCTTC.

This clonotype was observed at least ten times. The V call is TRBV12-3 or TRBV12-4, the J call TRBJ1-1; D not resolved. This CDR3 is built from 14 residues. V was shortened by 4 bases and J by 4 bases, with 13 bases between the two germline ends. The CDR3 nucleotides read TGTGCCAGCAGTTCCACAACCGGGAGCACTGAAGCTTTCTTT. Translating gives CASSSTTGSTEAFF.

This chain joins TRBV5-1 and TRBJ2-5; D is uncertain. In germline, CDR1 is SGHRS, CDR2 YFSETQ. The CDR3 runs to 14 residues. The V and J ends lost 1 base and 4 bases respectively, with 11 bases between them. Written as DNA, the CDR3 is TGCGCCAGCAGCTTGTGGATCGGTGGAGAGACCCAGTACTTC. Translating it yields CASSLWIGGETQYF.

For the CDR3, the DNA is TGCAGCGCCAAAAGGTGGGCGCAGGGTCGAGGAGAGAATGAAAAACTGTTTTTT. It specifies CSAKRWAQGRGENEKLFF. The chain carries TRBV29-1 and TRBJ1-4; weak D call: TRBD1 (5 bases). CDR1 and CDR2 (germline): SQVTM, ANQGSEA. This CDR3 is 18 amino acids long. V was shortened by 7 bases and J by 5 bases, with 29 bases between the two germline ends.

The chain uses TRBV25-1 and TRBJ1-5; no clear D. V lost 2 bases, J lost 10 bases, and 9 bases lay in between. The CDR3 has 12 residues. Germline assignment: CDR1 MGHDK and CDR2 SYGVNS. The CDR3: CASSEGEKPQHF. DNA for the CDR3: TGTGCCAGCAGTGAAGGGGAAAAACCCCAGCATTTT.

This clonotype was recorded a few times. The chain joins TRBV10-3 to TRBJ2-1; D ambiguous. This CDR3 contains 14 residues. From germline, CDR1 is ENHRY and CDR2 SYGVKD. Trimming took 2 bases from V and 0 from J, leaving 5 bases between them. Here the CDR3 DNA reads TGTGCCATCAGTGAGGCGAGCTCCTACAATGAGCAGTTCTTC. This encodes CAISEASSYNEQFF.

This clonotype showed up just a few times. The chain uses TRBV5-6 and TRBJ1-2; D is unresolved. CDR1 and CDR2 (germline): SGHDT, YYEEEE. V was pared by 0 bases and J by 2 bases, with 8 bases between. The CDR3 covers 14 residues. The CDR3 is CASSLGWENYGYTF. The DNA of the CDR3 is TGTGCCAGCAGCTTGGGCTGGGAAAACTATGGCTACACCTTC.

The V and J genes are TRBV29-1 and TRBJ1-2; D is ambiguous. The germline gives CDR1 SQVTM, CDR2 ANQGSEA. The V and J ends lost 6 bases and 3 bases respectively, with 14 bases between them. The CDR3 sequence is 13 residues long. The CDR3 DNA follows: TGCAGCGTAGCACGGGAGATCGACTATGGCTACACCTTC. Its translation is CSVAREIDYGYTF.

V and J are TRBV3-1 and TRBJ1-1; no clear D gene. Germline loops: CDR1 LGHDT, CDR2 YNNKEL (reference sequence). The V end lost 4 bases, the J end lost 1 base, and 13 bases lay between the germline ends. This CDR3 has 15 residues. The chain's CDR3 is CASSPVETTNTEAFF. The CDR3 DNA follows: TGTGCCAGCAGCCCCGTTGAAACAACGAACACTGAAGCTTTCTTT.

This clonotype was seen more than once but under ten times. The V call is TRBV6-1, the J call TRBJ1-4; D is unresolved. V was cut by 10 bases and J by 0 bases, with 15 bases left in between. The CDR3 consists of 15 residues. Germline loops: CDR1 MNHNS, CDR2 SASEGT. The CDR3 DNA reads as TGTGCCACCTCACCAACTACCGCAACTAATGAAAAACTGTTTTTT. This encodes CATSPTTATNEKLFF.

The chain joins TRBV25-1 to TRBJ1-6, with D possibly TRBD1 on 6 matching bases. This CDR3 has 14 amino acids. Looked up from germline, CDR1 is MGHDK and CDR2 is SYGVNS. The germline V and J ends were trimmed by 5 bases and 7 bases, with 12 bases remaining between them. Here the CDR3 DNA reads TGTGCCAGCAGTACAGGGAACAGGAATTCACCCCTCCACTTT. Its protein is CASSTGNRNSPLHF.